The sequence of this T cell receptor beta chain was determined in a study of T cell clusters in autoimmune cytopenias. One tube held mixed TRB-A and TRB-B primer pools for touch-down PCR. TCRdb processed the multiplex PCR reads again and assigns one entry to each CDR3 protein, with no DNA. The sample holds some 7,200 distinct CDR3 sequences. CDR1 is KGHSH and CDR2 is LQKENI in the germline V gene. The CDR3 spans 16 residues. Each sample's input was roughly 250 ng genomic DNA, 40,000 or so genome equivalents. These data also featured in a second study, about T cell repertoires in aging, cancer and after chemotherapy.

The source of this sequence is a human donor in good health. Sequences were obtained from peripheral blood. The chain employs TRBV18 and TRBJ1-6. The CDR3: CASSSRQSSYNSPLHF.